This T cell receptor (beta chain) was captured by sequencing in a study of cytomegalovirus exposure and HLA in healthy donors. Study background: Ancestry clustering placed roughly four fifths of approximately 420 genotyped donors in the Caucasian-associated cluster. Study-wide findings and caveats: In an earlier analysis, in about 530 donors, most V segments appeared productive either ~87% or ~30% of the time. Approximately 160 TCR beta chains were listed as cytomegalovirus-associated. Sequencing depth across donors, presence/absence analyses assumed, was roughly uniform.

CDR1 is MDHEN and CDR2 is SYDVKM in the germline V gene. V was pared by 4 bases and J by 5 bases, with 3 bases of the junction left unmatched. This CDR3 spans 13 amino acids. About this clone itself: The antigen remains unidentified.

PCR amplification relied on 60 Vbeta primers (plus 13 Jbeta primers). Produced via immunoSEQ multiplex PCR; TCRdb's table is partial and in-frame only. The sample holds roughly 120,000 clones; around four fifths are singletons and the top ten take roughly 2.1%. Sample: PBMCs. The receptor was derived from a woman aged 40 to 50 in good health and CMV-seropositive. V gene TRBV28 combines with J gene TRBJ1-1; 8 bases agree with TRBD1. For the CDR3, the DNA is TGTGCCAGCAGTTCGGACAGGGTAACTGAAGCTTTCTTT. It yields the protein CASSSDRVTEAFF.